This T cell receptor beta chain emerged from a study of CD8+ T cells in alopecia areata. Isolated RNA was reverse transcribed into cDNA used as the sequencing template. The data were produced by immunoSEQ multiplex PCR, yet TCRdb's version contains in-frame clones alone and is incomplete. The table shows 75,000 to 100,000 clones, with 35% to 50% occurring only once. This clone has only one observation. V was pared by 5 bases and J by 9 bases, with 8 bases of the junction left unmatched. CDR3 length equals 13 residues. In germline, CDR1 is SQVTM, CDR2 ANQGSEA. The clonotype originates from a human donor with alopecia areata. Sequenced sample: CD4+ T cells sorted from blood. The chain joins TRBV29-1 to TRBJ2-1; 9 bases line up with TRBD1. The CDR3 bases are TGCAGCGTTACAGGGACAGGGAACGGTGAGCAGTTCTTC. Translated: CSVTGTGNGEQFF.